These 5 T cell receptor beta chains originate from one sample sequenced in a study of T cell responses to AZD1222 COVID-19 vaccine. Profiled with immunoSEQ multiplex PCR; TCRdb holds only in-frame clones, not every one. The data show some 200,000 clones, 85% to 95% seen once. The sample consisted of peripheral blood, taken on day 0 of AZD1222 vaccination. These receptors were collected from an adult in good health.

The J gene is TRBJ1-5, the V gene TRBV6-5, with TRBD1 matching over 9 bases. V lost 9 bases to trimming and J lost 6 bases; unmatched junction nucleotides: 6. The CDR3 contains 13 residues. Per the germline V gene, CDR1 is MNHEY and CDR2 is SVGAGI. In DNA, the CDR3 is TGTGCCAGTCTACAGGGGGCGGGTCAGCCCCAGCATTTT. It translates to CASLQGAGQPQHF.

The chain combines TRBV27 with TRBJ1-5; D gene unclear. The CDR3 consists of 15 residues. V was trimmed by 6 bases and J by 3 bases, leaving 15 bases between them. Germline V lookup: CDR1 MNHEY, CDR2 SMNVEV (reference sequence). The CDR3 loop is CASRGSGGYNQPQHF. CDR3 sequence (DNA): TGTGCCAGCAGAGGCTCAGGCGGGTACAATCAGCCCCAGCATTTT.

The chain carries TRBV6-5 and TRBJ1-1, with TRBD1 identical over 7 bases. The CDR3 is 12 residues long. With 4 bases clipped from V and 11 bases from J, the junction kept 7 bases outside the gene matches. Germline assignment: CDR1 MNHEY and CDR2 SVGAGI. In DNA form, the CDR3 reads TGTGCCAGCAGTTCCTTGGACAGGTTGGCTTTCTTT. Amino acid sequence: CASSSLDRLAFF.

In DNA form, the CDR3 reads TGCAGCGTTGAAGGGGGGGACAGGGGGTCAGGAGCAGATACGCAGTATTTT. This translates into CSVEGGDRGSGADTQYF. This chain uses TRBV29-1 with TRBJ2-3, with TRBD1 matching 11 bases. The CDR3 length is 17 residues. Germline V gene data show CDR1 as SQVTM and CDR2 as ANQGSEA. Germline trimming cut 1 base from V and 4 bases from J; bases unmatched to any gene: 10.

The rearrangement joins TRBV6-2 or TRBV6-3 to TRBJ1-2; D not resolved. Germline V gene data show CDR1 as MNHEY and CDR2 as SVGEGT. V was cut by 5 bases and J by 1 base, with 8 bases left in between. The CDR3 sequence is 13 residues long. Written as DNA, the CDR3 is TGTGCCAGCAGTGGAAGCAATAACTATGGCTACACCTTC. Amino acid sequence: CASSGSNNYGYTF.